The sequence of this T cell receptor beta chain was determined in a study of early T cells in non-severe SARS-CoV-2 infection. Whole-study context: Investigators sequenced bulk RNA drawn from unsorted whole blood, and chains remained unpaired.

V was cut by 5 bases and J by 0 bases, with 7 bases left in between. The CDR3 loop spans 14 amino acids. The germline V gene encodes CDR1 LNHDA and CDR2 SQIVND (reference sequence). Study-wide results and limits: VDJdb matching favored anti-spike CD8 responses, missing private and CD4 specificities.

This clonotype has a count of ten or more. Its antigen is not known. Unique molecular identifier tags were affixed to discrete cDNA molecules. TCRdb called the 5' RACE reads again in MiXCR, with one record for every CDR3 protein. Found here are tens of thousands of distinct CDR3 sequences, 5.3% of them singletons; the top ten hold around 27%. The V and J genes are TRBV19 and TRBJ1-4; D is undetermined. The sequence was collected from an adult who was a healthcare worker with PCR-confirmed SARS-CoV-2 infection or an uninfected control (not recorded which). The sequenced sample consisted of whole blood. The chain's CDR3 is CASSEVATNEKLFF. The CDR3, as DNA: TGTGCCAGTAGTGAGGTTGCAACTAATGAAAAACTGTTTTTT.